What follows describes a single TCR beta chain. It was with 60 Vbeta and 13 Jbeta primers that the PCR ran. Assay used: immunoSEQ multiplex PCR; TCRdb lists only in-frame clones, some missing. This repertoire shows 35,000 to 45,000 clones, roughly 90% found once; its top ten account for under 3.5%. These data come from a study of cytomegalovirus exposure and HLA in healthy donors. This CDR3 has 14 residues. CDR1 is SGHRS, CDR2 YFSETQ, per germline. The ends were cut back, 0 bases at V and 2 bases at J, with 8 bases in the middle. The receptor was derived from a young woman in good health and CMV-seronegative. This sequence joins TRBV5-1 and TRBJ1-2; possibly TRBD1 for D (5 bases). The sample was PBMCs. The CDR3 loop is CASSLVGENYGYTF. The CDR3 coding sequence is TGCGCCAGCAGCTTGGTAGGGGAAAACTATGGCTACACCTTC.